The clone carrying this TCR beta chain was detected ten times or more. What it binds is unknown. The data belong to a study of early T cells in non-severe SARS-CoV-2 infection. Whole-study context: Chains stayed unpaired after sequencing of bulk RNA from unsorted whole blood.

The study, taken as a whole, reports: VDJdb matching, biased toward anti-spike CD8 responses, missed private and CD4 specificities.

The TCR library protocol was used to attach unique molecular identifiers. These identifiers were attached to individual cDNA molecules. TCRdb recomputed calls from the 5' RACE reads with MiXCR, one row per CDR3 protein. The sample consists of some 40,000 distinct CDR3 sequences, about 5% of them appearing once. The CDR3 consists of 19 residues. Trimming at V came to 6 bases and at J to 1 base, leaving 16 bases not matched to a gene. The V call is TRBV12-3 or TRBV12-4, the J call TRBJ2-4, with 9 bases matching TRBD1. This receptor was taken from an adult who was a healthcare worker with PCR-confirmed SARS-CoV-2 infection or an uninfected control (not recorded which). Sequenced material: whole blood. The DNA of the CDR3 is TGTGCCAGCAGCCGGATCGCGGGGACAGGGTACGCGGCCAAAAACATTCAGTACTTC. As protein: CASSRIAGTGYAAKNIQYF.